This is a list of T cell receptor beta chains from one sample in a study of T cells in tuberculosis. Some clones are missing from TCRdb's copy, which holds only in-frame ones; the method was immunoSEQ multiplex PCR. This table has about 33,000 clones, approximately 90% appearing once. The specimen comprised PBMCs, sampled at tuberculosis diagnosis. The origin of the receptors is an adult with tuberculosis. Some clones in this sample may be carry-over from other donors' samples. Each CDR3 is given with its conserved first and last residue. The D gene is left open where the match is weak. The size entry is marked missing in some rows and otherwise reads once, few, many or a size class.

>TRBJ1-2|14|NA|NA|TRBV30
CAWSIPSANYGYTF
TGTGCCTGGAGTATCCCGTCAGCTAACTATGGCTACACCTTC
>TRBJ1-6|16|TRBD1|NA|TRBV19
CASSVRQGADNSPLHF
TGTGCCAGTAGTGTCAGACAGGGGGCGGATAATTCACCCCTCCACTTT
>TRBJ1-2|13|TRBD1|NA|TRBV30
CAWSEQGDYGYTF
TGTGCCTGGAGTGAACAGGGGGACTATGGCTACACCTTC
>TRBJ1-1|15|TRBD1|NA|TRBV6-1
CASSWTGNGGTEAFF
TGTGCCAGCAGTTGGACAGGGAATGGAGGCACTGAAGCTTTCTTT
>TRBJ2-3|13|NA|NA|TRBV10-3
CANGQPSTDTQYF
TGTGCCAACGGACAACCTAGCACAGATACGCAGTATTTT
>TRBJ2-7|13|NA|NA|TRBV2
CASSEGSYYEQYF
TGTGCCAGCAGTGAAGGGTCCTACTACGAGCAGTACTTC
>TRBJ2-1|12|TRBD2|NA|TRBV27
CASRSGAHEQFF
TGTGCCAGCAGAAGCGGGGCCCATGAGCAGTTCTTC
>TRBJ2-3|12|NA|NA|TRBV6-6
CASGGGFDTQYF
TGTGCCAGCGGGGGAGGCTTCGATACGCAGTATTTT
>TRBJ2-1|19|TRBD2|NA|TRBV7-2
CASSLIHGTSGGAYNEQFF
TGTGCCAGCAGCTTAATACACGGGACTAGCGGGGGGGCGTACAATGAGCAGTTCTTC
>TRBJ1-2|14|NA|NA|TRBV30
CAWGGTHSNYGYTF
TGTGCCTGGGGGGGGACCCATAGTAACTATGGCTACACCTTC
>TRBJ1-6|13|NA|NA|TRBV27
CASSSRYDSPLHF
TGTGCCAGCAGTTCCCGGTACGATTCACCCCTCCACTTT
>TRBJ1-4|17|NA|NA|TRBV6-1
CASSEPPRREINEKLFF
TGTGCCAGCAGTGAACCCCCCCGACGGGAAATTAATGAAAAACTGTTTTTT
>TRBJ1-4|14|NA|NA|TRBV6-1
CASSARDLMNKLFF
TGTGCCAGCAGTGCCCGGGATCTAATGAACAAACTGTTTTTT
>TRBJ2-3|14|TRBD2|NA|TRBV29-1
CSVEVAGGLGTQYF
TGCAGCGTTGAGGTAGCGGGGGGGCTTGGTACGCAGTATTTT
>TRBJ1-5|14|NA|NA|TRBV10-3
CAISESYGDQPQHF
TGTGCCATCAGTGAGTCGTATGGAGATCAGCCCCAGCATTTT
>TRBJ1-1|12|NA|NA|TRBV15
CATGRWGAEAFF
TGTGCCACCGGCAGGTGGGGGGCTGAAGCTTTCTTT
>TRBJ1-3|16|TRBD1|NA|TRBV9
CASSVFGTVSGNTIYF
TGTGCCAGCAGCGTTTTCGGGACAGTCTCTGGAAACACCATATATTTT
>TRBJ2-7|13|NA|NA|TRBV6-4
CATARDTGREQYF
TGTGCCACCGCCCGGGACACCGGCCGAGAGCAGTACTTC
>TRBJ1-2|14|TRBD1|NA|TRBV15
CATRQDRGLGGYTF
TGTGCCACCAGACAAGACAGGGGGCTGGGCGGCTACACCTTC
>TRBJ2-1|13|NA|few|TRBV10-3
CAISMPSRNEQFF
TGTGCCATCAGTATGCCCTCGCGCAATGAGCAGTTCTTC
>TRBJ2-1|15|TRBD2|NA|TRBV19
CATTASGGSYNEQFF
TGTGCCACCACGGCCAGCGGGGGCTCCTACAATGAGCAGTTCTTC
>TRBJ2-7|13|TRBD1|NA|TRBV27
CASSQGTGYEQYF
TGTGCCAGCAGTCAAGGGACAGGGTACGAGCAGTACTTC
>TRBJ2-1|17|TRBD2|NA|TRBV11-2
CASSFSGGLSSYNEQFF
TGTGCCAGCAGCTTTAGCGGGGGCCTGAGCTCCTACAATGAGCAGTTCTTC
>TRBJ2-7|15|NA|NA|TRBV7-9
CASSRGGAEAYEQYF
TGTGCCAGCAGCCGTGGCGGGGCGGAGGCCTACGAGCAGTACTTC
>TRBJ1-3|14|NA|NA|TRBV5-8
CASSYRQPGNTIYF
TGTGCCAGCAGCTACAGACAACCTGGAAACACCATATATTTT
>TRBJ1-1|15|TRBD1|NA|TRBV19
CASSTRQGGDTEAFF
TGTGCCAGTAGTACGAGACAGGGGGGAGACACTGAAGCTTTCTTT
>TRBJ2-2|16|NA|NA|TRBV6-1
CASSEGPGRWPGELFF
TGTGCCAGCAGTGAGGGTCCGGGAAGGTGGCCCGGGGAGCTGTTTTTT
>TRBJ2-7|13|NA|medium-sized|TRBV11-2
CASSHLSGYEQYF
TGTGCCAGCAGCCATTTGTCGGGCTACGAGCAGTACTTC
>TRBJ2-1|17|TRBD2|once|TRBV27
CASSRETGLAGTNEQFF
TGTGCCAGCAGCCGTGAAACGGGACTAGCGGGTACTAATGAGCAGTTCTTC
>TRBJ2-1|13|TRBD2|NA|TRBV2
CASAGGSYNEQFF
TGTGCCAGCGCGGGGGGCTCCTACAATGAGCAGTTCTTC
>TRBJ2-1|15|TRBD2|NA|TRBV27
CASSSGLAGGNEQFF
TGTGCCAGCAGTTCAGGACTAGCGGGGGGCAATGAGCAGTTCTTC
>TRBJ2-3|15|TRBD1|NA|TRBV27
CASSPNRGGTDTQYF
TGTGCCAGCAGTCCAAACAGGGGTGGCACAGATACGCAGTATTTT
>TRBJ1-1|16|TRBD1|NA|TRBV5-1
CASRRGQGALDTEAFF
TGCGCCAGCAGGAGGGGACAGGGGGCATTAGACACTGAAGCTTTCTTT
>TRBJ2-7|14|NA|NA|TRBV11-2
CASSLDPGRHEQYF
TGTGCCAGCAGCTTAGATCCAGGGCGGCACGAGCAGTACTTC
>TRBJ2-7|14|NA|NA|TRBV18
CASSPVSTDYEQYF
TGTGCCAGCTCACCGGTATCGACAGACTACGAGCAGTACTTC
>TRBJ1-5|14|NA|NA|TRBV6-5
CASRTAQGNQPQHF
TGTGCCAGCAGGACAGCACAGGGCAATCAGCCCCAGCATTTT
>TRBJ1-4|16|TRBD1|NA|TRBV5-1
CASSLKPGQDNEKLFF
TGCGCCAGCAGCTTAAAACCGGGACAGGATAATGAAAAACTGTTTTTT
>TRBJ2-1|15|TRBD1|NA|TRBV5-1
CASSYRDRVSNEQFF
TGCGCCAGCAGCTACCGGGACAGGGTGTCCAATGAGCAGTTCTTC
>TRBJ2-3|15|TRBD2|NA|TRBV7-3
CASSARLAGTDTQYF
TGTGCCAGCAGCGCCCGACTAGCGGGCACAGATACGCAGTATTTT
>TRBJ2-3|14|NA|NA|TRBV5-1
CASSGTSSWDTQYF
TGCGCCAGCAGCGGTACTAGCAGCTGGGATACGCAGTATTTT
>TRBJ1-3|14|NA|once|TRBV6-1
CAGSRTASGNTIYF
TGTGCCGGGTCCCGTACAGCCTCTGGAAACACCATATATTTT
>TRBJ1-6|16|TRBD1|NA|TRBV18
CASSPAGTGTGTPLHF
TGTGCCAGCTCGCCTGCCGGGACAGGGACTGGAACACCCCTCCACTTT
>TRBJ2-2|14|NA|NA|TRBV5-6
CASSLGLGTGELFF
TGTGCCAGCAGCTTGGGTCTCGGCACCGGGGAGCTGTTTTTT
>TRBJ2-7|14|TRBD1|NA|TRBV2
CASYPGQGYNEQYF
TGTGCCAGTTACCCGGGACAGGGCTACAACGAGCAGTACTTC
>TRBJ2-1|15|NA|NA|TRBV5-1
CASSFEGHPYNEQFF
TGCGCCAGCAGCTTTGAAGGACACCCCTACAATGAGCAGTTCTTC
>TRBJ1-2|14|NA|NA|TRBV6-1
CASRPGHSIYGYTF
TGTGCCAGCAGGCCGGGACATTCGATATATGGCTACACCTTC
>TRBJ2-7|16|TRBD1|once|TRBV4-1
CASSQDPGQASYEQYF
TGCGCCAGCAGCCAAGATCCGGGACAGGCCTCCTACGAGCAGTACTTC
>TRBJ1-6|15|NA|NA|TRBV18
CASSPRQDYNSPLHF
TGTGCCAGCTCACCTAGACAGGATTATAATTCACCCCTCCACTTT